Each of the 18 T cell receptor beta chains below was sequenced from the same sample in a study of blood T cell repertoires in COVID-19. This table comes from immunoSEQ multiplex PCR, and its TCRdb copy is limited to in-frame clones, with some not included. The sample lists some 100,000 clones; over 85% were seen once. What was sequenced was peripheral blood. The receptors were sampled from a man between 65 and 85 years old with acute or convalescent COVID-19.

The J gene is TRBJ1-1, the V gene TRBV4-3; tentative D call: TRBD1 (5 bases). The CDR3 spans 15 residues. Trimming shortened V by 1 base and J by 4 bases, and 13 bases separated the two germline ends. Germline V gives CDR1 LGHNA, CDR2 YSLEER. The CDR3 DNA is TGCGCCAGCAGCCAAGTGGTGGGGCCGAGCACTGAAGCTTTCTTT. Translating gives CASSQVVGPSTEAFF.

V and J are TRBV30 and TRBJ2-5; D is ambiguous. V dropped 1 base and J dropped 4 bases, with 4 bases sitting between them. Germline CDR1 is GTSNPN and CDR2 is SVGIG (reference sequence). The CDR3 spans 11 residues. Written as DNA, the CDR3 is TGTGCCTGGAGTGCACTAGAGACCCAGTACTTC. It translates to CAWSALETQYF.

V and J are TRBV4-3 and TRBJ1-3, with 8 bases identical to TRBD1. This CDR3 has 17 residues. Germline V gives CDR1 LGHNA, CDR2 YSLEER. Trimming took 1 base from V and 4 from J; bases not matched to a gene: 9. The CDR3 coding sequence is TGCGCCAGCAGCCAAGCCTTGGACAGGGAAAACGGAAACACCATATATTTT. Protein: CASSQALDRENGNTIYF.

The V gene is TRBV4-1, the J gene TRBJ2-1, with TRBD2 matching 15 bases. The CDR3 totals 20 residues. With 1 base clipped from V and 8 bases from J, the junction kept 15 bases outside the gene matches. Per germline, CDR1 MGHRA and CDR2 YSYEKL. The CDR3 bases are TGCGCCAGCAGCCAAGTCCGAGGGACTAGCGGGGGGACCCTTACCGATGAGCAGTTCTTC. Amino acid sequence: CASSQVRGTSGGTLTDEQFF.

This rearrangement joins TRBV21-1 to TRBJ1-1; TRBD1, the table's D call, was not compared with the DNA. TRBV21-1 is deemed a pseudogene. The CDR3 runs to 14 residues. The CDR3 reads CASSMPGQDTEAFF. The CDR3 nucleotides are TGTGCCAGCAGCATGCCGGGACAGGACACTGAAGCTTTCTTT.

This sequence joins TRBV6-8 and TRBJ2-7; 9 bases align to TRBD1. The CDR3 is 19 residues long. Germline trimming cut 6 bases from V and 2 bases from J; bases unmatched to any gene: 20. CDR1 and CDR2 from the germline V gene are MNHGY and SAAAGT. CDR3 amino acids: CASRHPFEGQGKPTYEQYF. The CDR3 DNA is TGTGCCAGCAGGCACCCCTTCGAGGGACAGGGAAAGCCTACCTACGAGCAGTACTTC.

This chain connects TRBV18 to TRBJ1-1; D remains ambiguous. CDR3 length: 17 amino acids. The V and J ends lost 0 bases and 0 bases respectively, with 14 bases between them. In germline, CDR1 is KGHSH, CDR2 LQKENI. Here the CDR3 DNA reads TGTGCCAGCTCACCACCGAGAGGTATCGATCTGAACACTGAAGCTTTCTTT. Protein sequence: CASSPPRGIDLNTEAFF.

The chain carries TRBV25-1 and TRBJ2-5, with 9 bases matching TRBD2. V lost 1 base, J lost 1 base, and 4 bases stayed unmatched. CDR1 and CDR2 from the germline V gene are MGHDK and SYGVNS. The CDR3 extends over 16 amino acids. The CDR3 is CASSESKTSGQETQYF. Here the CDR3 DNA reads TGTGCCAGCAGTGAATCTAAGACTAGCGGCCAAGAGACCCAGTACTTC.

CDR3 amino acids: CAISESGGQETQYF. The CDR3 DNA is TGTGCCATCAGTGAGTCTGGCGGGCAAGAGACCCAGTACTTC. This chain links TRBV10-3 with TRBJ2-5; D is possibly TRBD2 (5 bases). Germline V gene data show CDR1 as ENHRY and CDR2 as SYGVKD. Trimming removed 0 bases at V and 2 bases at J, with 7 bases between. This CDR3 is built from 14 residues.

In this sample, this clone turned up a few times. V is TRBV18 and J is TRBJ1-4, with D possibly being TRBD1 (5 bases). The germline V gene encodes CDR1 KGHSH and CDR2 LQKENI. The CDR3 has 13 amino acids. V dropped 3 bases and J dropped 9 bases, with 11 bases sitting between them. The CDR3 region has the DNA TGTGCCAGCTCACCCGAGGGGAGGCAAAAACTGTTTTTT. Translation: CASSPEGRQKLFF.

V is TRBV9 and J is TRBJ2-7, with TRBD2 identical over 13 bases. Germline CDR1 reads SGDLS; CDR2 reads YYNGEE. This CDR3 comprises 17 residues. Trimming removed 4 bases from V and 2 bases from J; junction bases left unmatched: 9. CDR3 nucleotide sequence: TGTGCCAGCAGCCCCTGGACTAGCGGGAGCGGAACCTACGAGCAGTACTTC. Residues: CASSPWTSGSGTYEQYF.

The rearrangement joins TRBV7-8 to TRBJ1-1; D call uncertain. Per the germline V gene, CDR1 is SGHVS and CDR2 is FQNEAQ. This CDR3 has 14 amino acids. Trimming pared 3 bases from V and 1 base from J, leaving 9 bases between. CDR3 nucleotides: TGTGCCAGCAGCTTTTATTCCGGGAACACTGAAGCTTTCTTT. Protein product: CASSFYSGNTEAFF.

In nucleotides, the CDR3 is TGCGCCAGCAGCTTGGGAGCAGGGGTGGGCCTCTTCTACAATGAGCAGTTCTTC. Protein sequence: CASSLGAGVGLFYNEQFF. This chain joins TRBV5-1 and TRBJ2-1, with a weak D call TRBD1 (6 bases). CDR3 length equals 18 residues. Germline V gene sequence: CDR1 SGHRS, CDR2 YFSETQ. Trimming shortened V by 0 bases and J by 3 bases, and 19 bases separated the two germline ends.

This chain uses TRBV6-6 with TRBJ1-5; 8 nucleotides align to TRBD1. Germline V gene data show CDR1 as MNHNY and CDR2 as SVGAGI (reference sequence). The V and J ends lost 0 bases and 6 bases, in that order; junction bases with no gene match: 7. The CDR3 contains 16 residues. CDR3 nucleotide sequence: TGTGCCAGCAGTTACTCCCCCGACAGGGGCGGTCAGCCCCAGCATTTT. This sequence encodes CASSYSPDRGGQPQHF.

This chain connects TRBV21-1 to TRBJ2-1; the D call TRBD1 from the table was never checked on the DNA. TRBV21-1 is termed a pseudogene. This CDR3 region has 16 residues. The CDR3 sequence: CASSKRGQGAYNEQFF. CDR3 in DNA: TGTGCCAGCAGCAAAAGGGGACAGGGGGCGTACAATGAGCAGTTCTTC.

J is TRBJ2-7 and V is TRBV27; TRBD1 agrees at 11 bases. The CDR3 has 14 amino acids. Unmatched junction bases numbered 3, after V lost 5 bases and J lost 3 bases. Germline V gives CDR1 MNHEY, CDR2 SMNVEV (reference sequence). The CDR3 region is CASSLDRGHYEQYF. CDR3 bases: TGTGCCAGCAGTCTGGACAGGGGGCACTACGAGCAGTACTTC.

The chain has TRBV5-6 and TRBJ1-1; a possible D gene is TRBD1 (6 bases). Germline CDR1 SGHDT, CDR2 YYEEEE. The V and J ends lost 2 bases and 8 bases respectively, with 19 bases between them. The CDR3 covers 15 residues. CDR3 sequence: CASSLTGGRLLEAFF. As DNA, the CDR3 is TGTGCCAGCAGCTTAACGGGGGGCCGACTTCTCGAAGCTTTCTTT.

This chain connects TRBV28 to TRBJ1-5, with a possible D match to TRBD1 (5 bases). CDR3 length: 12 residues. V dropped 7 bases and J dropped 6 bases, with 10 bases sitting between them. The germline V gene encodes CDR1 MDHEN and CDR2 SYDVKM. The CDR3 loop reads CASTQGGQPQHF. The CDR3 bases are TGTGCCAGCACCCAGGGTGGTCAGCCCCAGCATTTT.